Listed below are T cell receptor beta chains from one sample, sequenced in a study of identical twins. TCRdb used MiXCR to reprocess the 5' RACE reads, holding one entry per CDR3 protein. The table has under 900,000 distinct CDR3 sequences, around 12% seen once. The same sample was also studied in work on yellow fever vaccine responses in identical twins.

Material: PBMCs. Source of these receptors: a woman aged 18-35 years in good health. CDR3s include the opening cysteine and the closing phenylalanine or tryptophan. The size entry is marked missing in some rows and otherwise reads once, few, many or a size class.

J gene | V gene | clone size | CDR3 protein
TRBJ1-1 | TRBV5-1 | NA | CASRLTGLNTEAFF
TRBJ2-2 | TRBV9 | many | CASSVTSGRSTGELFF
TRBJ2-3 | TRBV2 | NA | CVSRSLAGGPDTQYF
TRBJ2-1 | TRBV27 | NA | CAIAPSDGYNEQFF
TRBJ2-5 | TRBV20-1 | few | CSARPLGASGLQETQYF
TRBJ2-7 | TRBV7-2 | many | CASSLMALHSSYEQYF
TRBJ1-6 | TRBV28 | many | CASSTYGQGGSYNSPLHF
TRBJ1-3 | TRBV25-1 | NA | CASSPPRTGVTGNTIYF
TRBJ2-3 | TRBV20-1 | NA | CSAREVWDRDLDTQYF
TRBJ2-5 | TRBV5-6 | NA | CASGPGLAGAETQYF
TRBJ2-1 | TRBV5-6 | NA | CASSLEQGVQLGYNEQFF
TRBJ2-1 | TRBV15 | NA | CATSSRLAGYNEQFF
TRBJ2-1 | TRBV5-1 | few | CASSWPGTSGIGEQFF
TRBJ2-4 | TRBV3-1 | many | CASSPPGGGKNIQYF
TRBJ2-1 | TRBV4-2 | NA | CASSQKLAASYNEQFF
TRBJ2-7 | TRBV9 | few | CASSDGQGPHYEQYF
TRBJ1-2 | TRBV2 | few | CASSGYGGTYGYTF
TRBJ2-1 | TRBV29-1 | many | CSVKSNNEQFF
TRBJ2-1 | TRBV7-9 | NA | CASSSTGSDEQFF
TRBJ2-3 | TRBV11-1 | NA | CASSSAFGGTLSDTQYF
TRBJ2-3 | TRBV7-9 | NA | CASSSSPDTQYF
TRBJ2-7 | TRBV7-9 | many | CASSLEWSSGSYEQYF
TRBJ2-1 | TRBV7-9 | once | CASSSKQGPYNEQFF